The rows below give T cell receptor beta chains drawn from one sample of a study of tumor-infiltrating lymphocytes in primary liver carcinoma. TCRdb reprocessed the multiplex PCR reads via MiXCR and lists one record per CDR3 protein. The sample lists about 120,000 distinct CDR3 sequences, approximately 68% seen once, with roughly 7.3% in the top ten. The sample consisted of tumor-adjacent normal liver tissue. These receptors originate from a woman aged 55-70 years with primary liver carcinoma and hepatitis B virus infection. Both conserved end residues are part of each CDR3. A D gene is named only where the DNA matches it firmly. Size values are once, few and many counts, or a class for expanded clones, and some rows have none.

size: .; D: .; V: TRBV6-5; J: TRBJ2-5; DNA: TGTGCCAGCAGTTACTCTCATGACCTCGGAGAGACCCGGTACTTC; CDR3: CASSYSHDLGETRYF
size: .; D: TRBD2; V: TRBV5-1; J: TRBJ2-5; DNA: TGCGCCAGCAGCGTGTCAGCGGGGCGTCAGGAGACCCAGTACTTC; CDR3: CASSVSAGRQETQYF
size: many; D: TRBD2; V: TRBV7-9; J: TRBJ2-1; DNA: TGTGCCAGCAGCAGATCTAGCGGGAGATTCGATGAGCAGTTCTTC; CDR3: CASSRSSGRFDEQFF
size: .; D: TRBD2; V: TRBV29-1; J: TRBJ2-1; DNA: TGCAGCAAGGGACTCAGAAGGACTAGTGGGAACTACAATGAGCAGTTCTTC; CDR3: CSKGLRRTSGNYNEQFF
size: .; D: .; V: TRBV12-3/TRBV12-4; J: TRBJ1-5; DNA: TGTGCCAGCAGTCCAAAACCTGGATCTAGCAATCACCCCCAGCATTTT; CDR3: CASSPKPGSSNHPQHF
size: .; D: .; V: TRBV24-1; J: TRBJ2-2; DNA: TGTGCCACCAGTGACCCAATCAGTGGTCGGGAGCTGTTTTTT; CDR3: CATSDPISGRELFF
size: .; D: .; V: TRBV11-2; J: TRBJ1-1; DNA: TGTGCCAGCTTAGATCTCATCCGGGCTTTCTTT; CDR3: CASLDLIRAFF
size: once; D: TRBD2; V: TRBV11-1; J: TRBJ2-1; DNA: TGTTCTAACAGCTTAGGTGGGCCTAGCGGGAGAAAGGAGCAGTTCTTC; CDR3: CSNSLGGPSGRKEQFF
size: .; D: .; V: TRBV30; J: TRBJ2-3; DNA: TGTGCCTGGGCCGCGGGGCATGCCACAGATACGCAGTATTTT; CDR3: CAWAAGHATDTQYF
size: .; D: .; V: TRBV4-1; J: TRBJ1-6; DNA: TGCACCAGCAGCCAGGTGGACCAAGGCTCAGCCCTCCACTTT; CDR3: CTSSQVDQGSALHF
size: .; D: TRBD1; V: TRBV28; J: TRBJ1-6; DNA: TGTGCCAGCAGAAATCGGGACAGCCAAGCGTACTATAATTCACCCCTCCACTTT; CDR3: CASRNRDSQAYYNSPLHF
size: .; D: .; V: TRBV13; J: TRBJ2-7; DNA: TGTGCCAACAGCGCTTGGAACAGGCGGGTCTGGGGGCAGTACTTC; CDR3: CANSAWNRRVWGQYF
size: .; D: .; V: TRBV11-2; J: TRBJ1-1; DNA: TGTGCCAGCAGCTCCTTAACGGGGGATTGGAACACTGAAGCCTCCTTT; CDR3: CASSSLTGDWNTEASF
size: .; D: .; V: TRBV7-9; J: TRBJ2-7; DNA: TGTGCCAGCAGTGTGTATGAGGGGGGCGTCGAGCAGTACTTC; CDR3: CASSVYEGGVEQYF
size: many; D: .; V: TRBV6-6; J: TRBJ2-7; DNA: TGTGCCAGCAGTTCCCCCGGGACACCGGGGGGAGAGCATTACTTC; CDR3: CASSSPGTPGGEHYF
size: .; D: TRBD2; V: TRBV6-2/TRBV6-3; J: TRBJ2-4; DNA: TGTGGCGGCAGTGGTTCGGGACTAGCCAAAAACATTCAATACTTC; CDR3: CGGSGSGLAKNIQYF
size: .; D: .; V: TRBV19; J: TRBJ2-7; DNA: TGTGCCAGCGGGGACGGACTCTACGCGCAGTACTTC; CDR3: CASGDGLYAQYF
size: .; D: TRBD2; V: TRBV11-3; J: TRBJ2-2; DNA: TGTGCCAGTACATTGGGACTAGCGGGAGGGCCCGGCGGGGAGCTGTTATTT; CDR3: CASTLGLAGGPGGELLF
size: many; D: TRBD2; V: TRBV4-1; J: TRBJ2-1; DNA: TGCGCCAGCAGCCAACCTAGCGGAGGAAACAATGAGCAGTTCTTC; CDR3: CASSQPSGGNNEQFF
size: few; D: .; V: TRBV18; J: TRBJ2-5; DNA: TGTGCCAGCTCACCACTCTCTGAGACCCAGTACTTC; CDR3: CASSPLSETQYF
size: .; D: .; V: TRBV4-2; J: TRBJ1-2; DNA: .; CDR3: CASSQVGEGAGHTF
size: few; D: .; V: TRBV25-1; J: TRBJ2-1; DNA: TGTGCCAGCAGTGAGTCTCTAGCGTTGGTCCACAATGAGCAGTTCTTC; CDR3: CASSESLALVHNEQFF
size: .; D: TRBD1; V: TRBV6-6; J: TRBJ2-1; DNA: TGTGTCAGCAGGTACCCAGGGGGCGCGAGTGAGCAGTTCTTC; CDR3: CVSRYPGGASEQFF
size: many; D: TRBD1; V: TRBV6-6; J: TRBJ2-7; DNA: TGTGCCAGCAGTTACGGACAGGGAACCTACGAGCAGTACTTC; CDR3: CASSYGQGTYEQYF
size: once; D: .; V: TRBV4-1; J: TRBJ2-3; DNA: TGCGCCATCAGCACCATCCGGCTGAGCTGGAGGGCCCAAGATACACAGTATTTT; CDR3: CAISTIRLSWRAQDTQYF
size: .; D: .; V: TRBV5-1; J: TRBJ1-6; DNA: TGCGCCAGCAGCTTGTCGACAATGGGCACTTCTCCCCTCCACTTT; CDR3: CASSLSTMGTSPLHF